This TCR beta chain was identified in a study of cytomegalovirus exposure and HLA in healthy donors. The study, taken as a whole, reports: It was taken for granted in presence/absence analyses that sequencing depth across donors was roughly uniform.

Note on this clone: The antigen is unknown.

The CDR3 extends over 13 amino acids. V was pared by 3 bases and J by 12 bases, with 6 bases of the junction left unmatched. The germline CDR1 and CDR2 sequences are SNHLY and FYNNEI. Vbeta (60) and Jbeta (13) primers were used in the PCR. Assay used: immunoSEQ multiplex PCR; TCRdb lists only in-frame clones, some missing. The sample consists of 95,000 to 150,000 clones, roughly 82% of them appearing once. The V and J genes are TRBV2 and TRBJ2-1; 9 bases fit TRBD2. Sequenced: PBMCs. The receptor's source is a human donor in good health. The CDR3 reads CASSDDRTSVQFF. CDR3 coding DNA: TGTGCCAGCAGTGACGACAGGACTAGCGTGCAGTTCTTC.